This TCR beta chain was retrieved from a study of blood T cells in healthy people across ages. Trimming took 6 bases from V and 0 from J, leaving 15 bases between them. This CDR3 spans 16 amino acids. The germline V gene has CDR1 SGHDN and CDR2 FVKESK. Combining a sample-barcoded 5' primer with a J-beta primer mix, a second PCR ran for about 7 to 11 cycles. Each CDR3 protein gets one entry after TCRdb re-called the 5' RACE reads with MiXCR. The profile shows some 1.1 million distinct CDR3 sequences, 30% to 40% of them singletons. V and J are TRBV14 and TRBJ1-5; possible D gene TRBD1, 5 bases. The sequenced sample was blood. The sequence was collected from a man aged 18 to 29 in good health. The CDR3, as DNA: TGTGCCAGCAGTCAGCCCGGGACGAATAGCAATCAGCCCCAGCATTTT. Residues: CASSQPGTNSNQPQHF. Complete variable domain (other parts from reference TRBV14 and TRBJ1-5): EAGVTQFPSHSVIEKGQTVTLRCDPISGHDNLYWYRRVMGKEIKFLLHFVKESKQDESGMPNNRFLAERTGGTYSTLKVQPAELEDSGVYFCASSQPGTNSNQPQHFGDGTRLSIL.